This is a list of T cell receptor beta chains from one sample in a study of control samples from healthy donors and cancer patients. Assay used: immunoSEQ multiplex PCR; TCRdb lists only in-frame clones, some missing. The sample yields approximately 230,000 clones, roughly four fifths seen once. Source material: PBMCs. These receptors were obtained from a woman aged 55-75 years with lung cancer. Each CDR3 is given with its conserved first and last residue. The D gene is left open where the match is weak. The size field is filled for only some rows; it gives once, few, many or a size class.

j_call d_call v_call clone_size cdr3_aa cdr3_nt
TRBJ1-6 NA TRBV6-1 NA CASSEAGGGYNSPLHF TGTGCCAGCAGTGAAGCGGGAGGGGGCTATAATTCACCCCTCCACTTT
TRBJ1-2 NA TRBV5-4 NA CASSLDGANYGYTF TGTGCCAGCAGCTTGGACGGAGCTAACTATGGCTACACCTTC
TRBJ1-6 NA TRBV27 NA CASRLVTAGGNSPLHF TGTGCCAGCAGACTAGTAACAGCGGGAGGTAATTCACCCCTCCACTTT
TRBJ2-7 NA TRBV2 NA CASRGTFSYEQYF TGTGCCAGCAGGGGGACATTCTCCTACGAGCAGTACTTC
TRBJ1-1 NA TRBV27 once CASSLTGITEAFF TGTGCCAGCAGTTTAACGGGGATCACTGAAGCTTTCTTT
TRBJ2-6 TRBD1 TRBV7-9 NA CASSSRTGARGANVLTF TGTGCCAGCAGCTCCCGGACAGGGGCGAGGGGGGCCAACGTCCTGACTTTC
TRBJ1-6 NA TRBV25-1 NA CASSGDNSPLHF TGTGCCAGCAGTGGTGATAATTCACCCCTCCACTTT
TRBJ2-1 NA TRBV28 NA CASSRLPRSAYNEQFF TGTGCCAGCAGCCGACTACCTAGATCCGCCTACAATGAGCAGTTCTTC
TRBJ2-7 TRBD1 TRBV24-1 NA CATSDHDRVGFYEQYF TGTGCCACCAGTGACCACGACAGGGTTGGGTTCTACGAGCAGTACTTC
TRBJ2-7 NA TRBV5-1 NA CASSWGGGLYEQYF TGCGCCAGCAGTTGGGGAGGTGGACTCTACGAGCAGTACTTC
TRBJ1-1 TRBD1 TRBV7-9 NA CASSLGQGAEAFF TGTGCCAGCAGCTTAGGACAGGGCGCTGAAGCTTTCTTT
TRBJ2-3 NA TRBV29-1 NA CSAGPRDPSTDTQYF TGCAGCGCTGGGCCCCGGGACCCTAGCACAGATACGCAGTATTTT
TRBJ1-3 NA TRBV5-1 NA CASSLLSGNTIYF TGCGCCAGCAGCCTCCTCTCTGGAAACACCATATATTTT
TRBJ2-1 TRBD2 TRBV24-1 NA CATSDYPGGREQFF TGTGCCACCAGTGATTACCCGGGGGGGAGGGAGCAGTTCTTC
TRBJ1-1 TRBD1 TRBV20-1 NA CSASRQGTEAFF TGCAGTGCTAGTAGACAGGGCACTGAAGCTTTCTTT
TRBJ2-5 TRBD1 TRBV5-1 NA CASSFLPTGAGETQYF TGCGCCAGCAGCTTCCTACCGACAGGGGCAGGAGAGACCCAGTACTTC
TRBJ2-1 TRBD1 TRBV7-9 few CASSLRGTGIVNEQFF TGTGCCAGCAGCTTACGCGGGACAGGGATTGTTAATGAGCAGTTCTTC
TRBJ1-2 TRBD1 TRBV12-3/TRBV12-4 NA CASGRDSYGYTF TGTGCCAGCGGGCGGGACAGCTATGGCTACACCTTC
TRBJ2-1 TRBD2 TRBV7-9 NA CASSLAGAANEQFF TGTGCCAGCAGCTTGGCGGGAGCGGCGAATGAGCAGTTCTTC
TRBJ2-3 TRBD2 TRBV5-8 NA CASSIRLAADTQYF TGTGCCAGCAGCATTAGACTAGCAGCAGATACGCAGTATTTT
TRBJ2-1 NA TRBV28 NA CASSRQGGYNEQFF TGTGCCAGCAGTCGGCAAGGTGGTTACAATGAGCAGTTCTTC
TRBJ2-7 TRBD2 TRBV30 NA CAWGSGREGRYEQYF TGTGCCTGGGGAAGCGGGAGGGAGGGACGATACGAGCAGTACTTC
TRBJ2-2 TRBD2 TRBV6-5 NA CASIGGGGSGELFF TGTGCCAGCATCGGGGGGGGTGGATCCGGGGAGCTGTTTTTT
TRBJ1-1 NA TRBV5-1 NA CASSLTQNTEAFF TGCGCCAGCAGCCTGACACAGAACACTGAAGCTTTCTTT
TRBJ1-2 TRBD1 TRBV28 NA CASSLFQDRGRGYTF TGTGCCAGCAGTTTATTTCAGGACAGGGGGAGAGGCTACACCTTC
TRBJ2-6 TRBD1 TRBV6-5 NA CASSRQGFGANVLTF TGTGCCAGCAGTAGACAGGGTTTTGGGGCCAACGTCCTGACTTTC